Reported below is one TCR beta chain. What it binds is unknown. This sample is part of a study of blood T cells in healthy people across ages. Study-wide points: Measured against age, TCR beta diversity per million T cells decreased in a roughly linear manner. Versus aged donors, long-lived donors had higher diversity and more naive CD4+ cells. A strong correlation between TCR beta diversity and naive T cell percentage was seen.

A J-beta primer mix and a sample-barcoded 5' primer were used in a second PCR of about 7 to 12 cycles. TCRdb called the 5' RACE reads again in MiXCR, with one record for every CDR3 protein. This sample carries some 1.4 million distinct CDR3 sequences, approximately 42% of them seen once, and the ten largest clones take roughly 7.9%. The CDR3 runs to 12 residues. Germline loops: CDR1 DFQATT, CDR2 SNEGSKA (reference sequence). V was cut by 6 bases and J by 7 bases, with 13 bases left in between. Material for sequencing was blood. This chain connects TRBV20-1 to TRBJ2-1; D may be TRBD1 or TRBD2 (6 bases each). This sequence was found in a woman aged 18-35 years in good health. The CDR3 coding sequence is TGCAGTGCCCCGGGGGCCACTAATGAGCAGTTCTTC. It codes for CSAPGATNEQFF.